This T cell receptor beta chain was captured in a study of blood T cell repertoires in COVID-19 (dated by TCRdb to the early 2020s). Some background on the complete study: Samples from collaborators originated in the United States, Italy and Spain and spanned both the acute and convalescent phases of COVID-19. Nearly every sample came with metadata listing a de-identified subject ID, COVID-19 status, age in years and sex. Deeply sampled blood TCRbeta repertoires from subjects exposed to, actively infected with, or recovered from COVID-19 were included in the dataset. The prospective study material was composed of cDNA or gDNA derived from T cells, B-cell-depleted T cells, or PBMCs. Samples were obtained from the ongoing ImmuneRACE study (first 160 participants) and from 1,254 subjects provided by 6 global collaborators. The repertoires were made available in a free public database intended to serve as a resource for research on the immune response to SARS-CoV-2. Where available, HLA class I and class II types were taken from metadata supplied by the sample provider and were not determined by assay-based typing. Findings and caveats that apply to the study as a whole: The amount of clinical and demographic metadata varied by source and participant and was provided uncurated.

TCRbeta CDR3 regions were amplified from genomic DNA using the immunoSEQ Assay, a bias-controlled multiplex PCR. From the authors' description of their analysis: The number of nucleated cells in each sample was estimated by amplification of reference gene primers within the assay. To quantify the absolute abundance of each unique TCRbeta CDR3 rearrangement, sequence reads were collapsed and filtered. For each sample, productive Simpson clonality was calculated by taking the square root of Simpson's diversity index across productive rearrangements. TCRdb holds this immuneACCESS table with in-frame rearrangements only. Some clones are missing; in checked studies, unresolved V genes explain under half, and the rest has no known cause. V, J and clone size reflect that table, while D and trimming were determined from the DNA. The sample data list some 250,000 clones, and roughly 89% of these were observed just once. The ten largest clonotypes hold less than 4.5% of the sample.

A distance of 11 bases separates the germline ends of V and J, which lose 4 bases and 10 bases respectively. From its cysteine to its phenylalanine, the CDR3 spans 13 amino acids. This entry keeps only the CDR3 DNA: 39 bases, framed from base 1. Reading the germline V gene (reference sequence) gives CDR1 MNHEY and CDR2 SMNVEV. This clone was counted a single time. Its antigen is unknown. No base qualities exist here, and no much larger clone lies one base off it. In the prospective study, participants were about 18 to 95 years old, resided in 25 or so geographic areas of the United States, and were enrolled through a virtual design. To assign participants to cohorts, the prospective study relied on clinical history that participants themselves reported in a screening survey and a study questionnaire. In the prospective study, mobile phlebotomists collected whole blood, serum and a nasopharyngeal or oropharyngeal swab from each participant. Participants in the prospective study had the option to provide additional blood draws and questionnaires over an approximately 2-month period. Before DNA extraction, blood samples from the prospective study were shipped at room temperature or frozen.

The TCR was taken from a woman aged 25 to 39 with acute COVID-19. Sequencing used PBMCs or T cells enriched from blood (not recorded which). The rearranged chain carries TRBV27 and TRBJ1-6, with TRBD1 tentatively as D gene (5 bases match). The CDR3 reads as follows: CASSYGGVSPLHF. In nucleotides, the sequence is TGTGCCAGCAGTTATGGGGGGGTCTCACCCCTCCACTTT.